The 10 T cell receptor beta chains listed next were all sequenced from one sample in a study of shared clonotypes between healthy human individuals. Sequenced by immunoSEQ multiplex PCR; TCRdb stores in-frame clones only, minus some. The sample consists of around 1.6 million clones, about 98% of them appearing once. The sample taken for sequencing was naive CD4+ T cells sorted from blood. Indicated subset: CD45RA+ positively selected. The receptors here all came from a man younger than 40 in good health.

The V call is TRBV5-4, the J call TRBJ2-7; tentative D call: TRBD1 (5 bases). The CDR3 runs 16 residues. V was clipped by 0 bases and J by 2 bases, with 15 bases between them. CDR1 is SGHNT, CDR2 YYREEE, per germline (reference sequence). The CDR3 DNA reads as TGTGCCAGCAGCTTGGAGTTCGGCAAGGGGACCTACGAGCAGTACTTC. It yields the protein CASSLEFGKGTYEQYF.

The DNA of the CDR3 is TGTGCCAGCAGTGCACCCCTCCCCCAGACAGACTACGAGCAGTACTTC. It specifies CASSAPLPQTDYEQYF. V and J are TRBV25-1 and TRBJ2-7, with a weak D call TRBD1 (5 bases). Trimming left V 4 bases short and J 3 bases short, with 19 bases between. This CDR3 spans 16 amino acids. The germline V gene has CDR1 MGHDK and CDR2 SYGVNS.

The genes are TRBV5-1 and TRBJ2-7; TRBD2 aligns across 7 bases. V lost 0 bases to trimming and J lost 6 bases; unmatched junction nucleotides: 12. Per germline, CDR1 SGHRS and CDR2 YFSETQ. The CDR3 consists of 16 residues. Here the CDR3 DNA reads TGCGCCAGCAGCTTGGGGGCCACTAGCGCCGCGGGCGAGCAGTACTTC. Protein: CASSLGATSAAGEQYF.

The J gene is TRBJ2-7, the V gene TRBV6-4; possible D gene TRBD1, 6 bases. CDR3 length equals 13 residues. Germline values: CDR1 MRHNA, CDR2 SNTAGT. V lost 4 bases to trimming and J lost 6 bases, with 13 bases between them. Written as DNA, the CDR3 is TGTGCCAGCAGTGTCACAGGGTTTGGCGAGCAGTACTTC. Translating it yields CASSVTGFGEQYF.

The CDR3 is CASSLIPGQRTYEQYF. DNA of the CDR3: TGTGCCAGTAGTTTAATTCCGGGACAGAGAACATACGAGCAGTACTTC. The chain uses TRBV19 and TRBJ2-7; TRBD1 matches 7 bases. With 5 bases clipped from V and 4 bases from J, the junction kept 14 bases outside the gene matches. CDR3 length: 16 residues. Germline V gives CDR1 LNHDA, CDR2 SQIVND (reference sequence).

V and J are TRBV2 and TRBJ2-7; 12 bases agree with TRBD1. The germline CDR1 and CDR2 sequences are SNHLY and FYNNEI. The CDR3 runs to 13 residues. V lost 6 bases to trimming and J lost 4 bases; unmatched junction nucleotides: 1. The CDR3, as DNA: TGTGCCAGCAGGGGACAGGGGGCGTACGAGCAGTACTTC. Protein product: CASRGQGAYEQYF.

The chain joins TRBV19 to TRBJ2-3; D is unresolved. Germline V gene sequence: CDR1 LNHDA, CDR2 SQIVND (reference sequence). V lost 7 bases to trimming and J lost 3 bases, with 14 bases between them. The CDR3 spans 14 residues. The CDR3 reads CASNPGQMTDTQYF. CDR3 in DNA: TGTGCCAGTAATCCCGGCCAAATGACAGATACGCAGTATTTT.

This clone has only one observation. This sequence joins TRBV19 and TRBJ1-5; D remains unclear. V was shortened by 4 bases and J by 1 base, with 14 bases between the two germline ends. Germline loops: CDR1 LNHDA, CDR2 SQIVND (reference sequence). There are 16 residues in the CDR3. CDR3 sequence (DNA): TGTGCCAGTAGTAAAGGGAGCCCCATAAGCAATCAGCCCCAGCATTTT. The encoded protein is CASSKGSPISNQPQHF.

The gene calls are TRBV9 and TRBJ2-3; 15 bases align to TRBD2. CDR3 length equals 22 residues. V lost 3 bases to trimming and J lost 4 bases; unmatched junction nucleotides: 21. Germline CDR1 is SGDLS and CDR2 is YYNGEE. The CDR3 sequence: CASSGKLVGLAGGPGLPDTQYF. As DNA, the CDR3 is TGTGCCAGCAGCGGGAAACTTGTTGGACTAGCGGGAGGGCCTGGCTTACCAGATACGCAGTATTTT.

The J gene is TRBJ1-2, the V gene TRBV19, with D hard to call. Trimming removed 7 bases at V and 1 base at J, with 7 bases between. Looked up from germline, CDR1 is LNHDA and CDR2 is SQIVND (reference sequence). The CDR3 totals 12 residues. The CDR3 region has the DNA TGTGCCAGTATGGGGATTAACTATGGCTACACCTTC. It codes for CASMGINYGYTF.